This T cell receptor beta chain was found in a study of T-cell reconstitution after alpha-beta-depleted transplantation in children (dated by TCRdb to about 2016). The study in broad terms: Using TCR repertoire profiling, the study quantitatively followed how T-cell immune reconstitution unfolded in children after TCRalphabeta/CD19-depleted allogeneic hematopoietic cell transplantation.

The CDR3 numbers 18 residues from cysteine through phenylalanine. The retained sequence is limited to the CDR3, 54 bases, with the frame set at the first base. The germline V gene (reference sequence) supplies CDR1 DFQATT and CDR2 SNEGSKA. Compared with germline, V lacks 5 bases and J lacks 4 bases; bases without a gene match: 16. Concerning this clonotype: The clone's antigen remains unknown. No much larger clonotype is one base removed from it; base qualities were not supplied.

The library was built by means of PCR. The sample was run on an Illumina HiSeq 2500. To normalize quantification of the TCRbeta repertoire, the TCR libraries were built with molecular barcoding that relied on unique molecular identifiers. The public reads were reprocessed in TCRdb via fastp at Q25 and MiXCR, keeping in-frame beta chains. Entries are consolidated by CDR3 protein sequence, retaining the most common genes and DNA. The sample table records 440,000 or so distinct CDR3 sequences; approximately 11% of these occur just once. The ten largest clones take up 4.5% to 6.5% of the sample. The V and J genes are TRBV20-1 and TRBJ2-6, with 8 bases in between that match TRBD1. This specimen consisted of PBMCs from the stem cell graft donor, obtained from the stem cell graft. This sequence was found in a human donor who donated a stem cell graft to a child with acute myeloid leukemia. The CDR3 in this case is CSAPTVGQGALGANVLTF. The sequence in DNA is TGCAGTGCTCCCACCGTCGGGCAGGGGGCGTTAGGGGCCAACGTCCTGACTTTC.